This T cell receptor beta chain was identified during a study of cytotoxic CD8 clonotypes in ibrutinib-treated CLL. Study-wide findings and caveats: Sustained-remission patients were sampled at different times than progressing patients were.

The V and J ends lost 3 bases and 4 bases respectively, with 19 bases between them. The CDR3 spans 16 residues. The V gene's germline CDR1 is SGHRS and CDR2 YFSETQ. In the case of this clone: Its matching antigen is unknown.

TCRdb keeps only in-frame clones here, not all; method: immunoSEQ multiplex PCR. This table holds 150,000 to 200,000 clones, roughly 80% found once. The sample consisted of PBMCs, taken after 24 months of ibrutinib treatment. The rearrangement links TRBV5-1 to TRBJ2-5; TRBD1 is a possible D gene (6 bases). The clonotype comes from a human donor with chronic lymphocytic leukemia. CDR3 sequence (DNA): TGCGCCAGCAGCTCAGTAACAGGGAAAGGAGGAGAGACCCAGTACTTC. This codes for CASSSVTGKGGETQYF.